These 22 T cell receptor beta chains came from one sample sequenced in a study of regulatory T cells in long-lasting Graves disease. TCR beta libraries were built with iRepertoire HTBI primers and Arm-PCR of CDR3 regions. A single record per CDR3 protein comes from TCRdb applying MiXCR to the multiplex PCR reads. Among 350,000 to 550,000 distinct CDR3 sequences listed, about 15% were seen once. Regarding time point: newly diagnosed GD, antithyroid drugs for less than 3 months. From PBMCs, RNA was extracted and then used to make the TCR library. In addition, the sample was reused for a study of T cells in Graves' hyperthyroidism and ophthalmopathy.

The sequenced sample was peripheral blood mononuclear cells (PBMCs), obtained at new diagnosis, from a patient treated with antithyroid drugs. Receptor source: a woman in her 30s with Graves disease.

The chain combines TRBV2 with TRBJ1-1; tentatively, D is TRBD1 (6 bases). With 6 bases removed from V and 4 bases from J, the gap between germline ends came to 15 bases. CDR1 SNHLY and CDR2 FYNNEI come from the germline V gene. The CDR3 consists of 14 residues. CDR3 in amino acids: CASREGGWITEAFF. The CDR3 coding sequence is TGTGCCAGCAGGGAGGGGGGTTGGATCACTGAAGCTTTCTTT.

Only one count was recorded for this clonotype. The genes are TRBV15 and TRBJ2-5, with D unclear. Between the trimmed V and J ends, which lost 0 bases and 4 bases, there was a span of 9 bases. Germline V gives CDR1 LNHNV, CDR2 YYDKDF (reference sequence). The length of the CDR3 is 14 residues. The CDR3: CATSRDDSSETQYF. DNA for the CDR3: TGTGCCACCAGCAGAGATGACTCCTCAGAGACCCAGTACTTC.

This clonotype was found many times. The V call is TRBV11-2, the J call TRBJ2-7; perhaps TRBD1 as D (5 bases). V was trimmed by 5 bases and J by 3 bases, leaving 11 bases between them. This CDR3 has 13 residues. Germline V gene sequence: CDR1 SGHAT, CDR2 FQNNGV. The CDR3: CASSPSRGYEQYF. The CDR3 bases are TGTGCCAGCAGCCCCTCTAGGGGCTACGAGCAGTACTTC.

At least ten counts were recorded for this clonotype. For the CDR3, the DNA is TGTGCCAGCAGCTTAGGTCCCACGGGTGCTAATTCACCCCTCCACTTT. This gives the protein CASSLGPTGANSPLHF. The chain couples TRBV11-3 to TRBJ1-6; the D is unclear. This CDR3 comprises 16 residues. V shed 1 base and J shed 6 bases, with 13 bases lying between them. Germline CDR1 reads SGHNT; CDR2 reads YENEEA. Full variable domain (outside the CDR3, taken from reference TRBV11-3 and TRBJ1-6): EAGVVQSPRYKIIEKKQPVAFWCNPISGHNTLYWYLQNLGQGPELLIRYENEEAVDDSQLPKDRFSAERLKGVDSTLKIQPAELGDSAVYLCASSLGPTGANSPLHFGNGTRLTVT.

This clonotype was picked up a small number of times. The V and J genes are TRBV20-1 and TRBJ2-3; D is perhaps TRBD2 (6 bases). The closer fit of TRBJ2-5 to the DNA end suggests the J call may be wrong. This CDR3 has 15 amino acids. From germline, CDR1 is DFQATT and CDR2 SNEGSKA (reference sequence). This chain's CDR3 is CSASPNPSAGETQYF. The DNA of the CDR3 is TGCAGTGCTTCCCCCAATCCCTCGGCGGGGGAGACCCAGTACTTC.

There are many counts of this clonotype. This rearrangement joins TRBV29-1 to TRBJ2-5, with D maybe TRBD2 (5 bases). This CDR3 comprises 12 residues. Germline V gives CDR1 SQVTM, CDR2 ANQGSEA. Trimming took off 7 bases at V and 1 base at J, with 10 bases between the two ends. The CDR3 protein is CSGHRGQETQYF. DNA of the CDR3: TGCAGCGGCCACCGGGGCCAAGAGACCCAGTACTTC.

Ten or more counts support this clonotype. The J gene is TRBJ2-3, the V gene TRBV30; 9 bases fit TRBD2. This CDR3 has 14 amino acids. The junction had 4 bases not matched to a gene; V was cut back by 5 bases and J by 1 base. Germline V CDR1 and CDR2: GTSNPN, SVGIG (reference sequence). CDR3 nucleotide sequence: TGTGCCTGGCCCAGCGGGAGGTGCACAGATACGCAGTATTTT. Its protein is CAWPSGRCTDTQYF.

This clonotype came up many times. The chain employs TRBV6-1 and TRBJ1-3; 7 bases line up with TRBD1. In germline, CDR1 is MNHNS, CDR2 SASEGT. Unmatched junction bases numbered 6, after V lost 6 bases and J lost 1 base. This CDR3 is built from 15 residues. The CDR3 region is CASSPLTGSGNTIYF. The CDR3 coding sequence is TGTGCCAGCAGCCCCCTGACAGGGTCTGGAAACACCATATATTTT.

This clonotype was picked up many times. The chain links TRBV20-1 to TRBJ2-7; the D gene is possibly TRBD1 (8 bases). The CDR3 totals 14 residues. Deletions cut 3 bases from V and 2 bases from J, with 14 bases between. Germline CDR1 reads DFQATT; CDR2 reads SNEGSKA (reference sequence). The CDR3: CSASRAGQAYEQYF. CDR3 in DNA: TGCAGTGCTAGTCGAGCGGGACAGGCCTACGAGCAGTACTTC.

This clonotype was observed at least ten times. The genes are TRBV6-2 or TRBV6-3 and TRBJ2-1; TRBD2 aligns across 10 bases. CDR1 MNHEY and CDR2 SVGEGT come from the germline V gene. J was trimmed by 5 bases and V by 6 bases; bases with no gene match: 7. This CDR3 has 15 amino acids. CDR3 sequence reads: CASSDGLAANNEQFF. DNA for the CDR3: TGTGCCAGCAGCGATGGACTAGCGGCCAACAATGAGCAGTTCTTC.

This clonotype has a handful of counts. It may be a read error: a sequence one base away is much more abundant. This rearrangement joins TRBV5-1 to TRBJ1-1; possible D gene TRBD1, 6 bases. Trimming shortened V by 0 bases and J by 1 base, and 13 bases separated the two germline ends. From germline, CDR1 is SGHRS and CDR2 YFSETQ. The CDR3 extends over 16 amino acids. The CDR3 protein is CASSLAPGHANTEAFF. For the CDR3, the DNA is TGCGCCAGCAGCTTGGCCCCGGGACATGCGAACACTGAAGCTTTCTTT.

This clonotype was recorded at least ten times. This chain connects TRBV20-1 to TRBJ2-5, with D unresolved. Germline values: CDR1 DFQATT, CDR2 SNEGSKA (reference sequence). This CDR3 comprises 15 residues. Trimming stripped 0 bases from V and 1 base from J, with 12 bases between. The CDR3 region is CSARDLLETQETQYF. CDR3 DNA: TGCAGTGCTAGAGATCTCTTGGAAACCCAAGAGACCCAGTACTTC.

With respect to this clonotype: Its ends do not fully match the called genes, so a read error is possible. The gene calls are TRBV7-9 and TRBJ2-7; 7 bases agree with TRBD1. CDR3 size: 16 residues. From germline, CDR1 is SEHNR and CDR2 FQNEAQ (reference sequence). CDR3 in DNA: TGTGCCAACAGCCCCCCTGCAGGGGACAGCTCCTACGAGCAGTACTTC. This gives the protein CANSPPAGDSSYEQYF.

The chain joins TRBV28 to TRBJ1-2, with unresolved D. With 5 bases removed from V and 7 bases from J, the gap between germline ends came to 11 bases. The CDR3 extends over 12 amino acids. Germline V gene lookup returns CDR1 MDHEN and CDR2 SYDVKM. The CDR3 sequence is CASSRYLPGYTF. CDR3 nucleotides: TGTGCCAGCAGTCGTTACCTCCCTGGCTACACCTTC.

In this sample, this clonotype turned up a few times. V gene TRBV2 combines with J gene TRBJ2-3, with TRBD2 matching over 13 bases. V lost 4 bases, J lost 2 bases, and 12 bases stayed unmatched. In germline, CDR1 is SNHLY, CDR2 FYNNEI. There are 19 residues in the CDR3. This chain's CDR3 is CASSGLAGGPIPATDTQYF. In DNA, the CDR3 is TGTGCCAGCAGTGGACTAGCGGGAGGACCGATTCCTGCCACAGATACGCAGTATTTT.

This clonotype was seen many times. DNA of the CDR3: TGTGCCACCAGCAGAAGGCGGGAGGGCACAGATACGCAGTATTTT. It specifies CATSRRREGTDTQYF. The chain has TRBV15 and TRBJ2-3; 8 bases match TRBD2. V was pared by 2 bases and J by 1 base, with 2 bases of the junction left unmatched. The CDR3 is 15 amino acids. CDR1 and CDR2 from the germline V gene are LNHNV and YYDKDF (reference sequence).

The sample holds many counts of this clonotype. CDR3 nucleotides: TGCAGTGCTAGTGGAGACCAGAGGTCCTACAATGAGCAGTTCTTC. It codes for CSASGDQRSYNEQFF. V is TRBV20-1 and J is TRBJ2-1, with D hard to call. Trimming pared 3 bases from V and 1 base from J, leaving 13 bases between. This CDR3 is 15 amino acids long. Germline CDR1 reads DFQATT; CDR2 reads SNEGSKA (reference sequence).

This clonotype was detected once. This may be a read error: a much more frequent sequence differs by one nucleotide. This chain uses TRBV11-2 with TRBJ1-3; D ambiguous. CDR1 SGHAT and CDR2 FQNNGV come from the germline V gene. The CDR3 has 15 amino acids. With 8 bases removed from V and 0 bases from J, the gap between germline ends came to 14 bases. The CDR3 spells CASYTRASSGNTIYF. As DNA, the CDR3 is TGTGCCAGCTACACTCGGGCGAGCTCTGGAAACACCATATATTTT.

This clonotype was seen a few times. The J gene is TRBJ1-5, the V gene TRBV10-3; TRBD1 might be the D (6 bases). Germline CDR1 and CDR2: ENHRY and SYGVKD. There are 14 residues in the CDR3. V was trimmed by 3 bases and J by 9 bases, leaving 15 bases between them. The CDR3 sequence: CAISETGGPRPQHF. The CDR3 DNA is TGTGCCATCAGTGAAACCGGGGGGCCTAGGCCCCAGCATTTT.

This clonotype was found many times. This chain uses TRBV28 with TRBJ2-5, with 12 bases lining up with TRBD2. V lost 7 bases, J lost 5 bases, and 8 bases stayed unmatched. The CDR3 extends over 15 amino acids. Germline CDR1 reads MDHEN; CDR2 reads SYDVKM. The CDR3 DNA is TGTGCCAGCAACTGGCCTAGCGGGAGGGGGGAGACCCAGTACTTC. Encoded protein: CASNWPSGRGETQYF. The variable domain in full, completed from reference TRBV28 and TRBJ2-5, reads DVKVTQSSRYLVKRTGEKVFLECVQDMDHENMFWYRQDPGLGLRLIYFSYDVKMKEKGDIPEGYSVSREKKERFSLILESASTNQTSMYLCASNWPSGRGETQYFGPGTRLLVL.

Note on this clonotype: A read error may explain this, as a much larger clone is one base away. The chain's CDR3 is CANSPTSTGRTLYGYTF. The CDR3 DNA reads as TGTGCCAACAGTCCGACCTCGACAGGGAGGACTCTCTATGGCTACACCTTC. The chain couples TRBV27 to TRBJ1-2; 7 bases align to TRBD1. Germline V CDR1 and CDR2: MNHEY, SMNVEV (reference sequence). The CDR3 has 17 residues.

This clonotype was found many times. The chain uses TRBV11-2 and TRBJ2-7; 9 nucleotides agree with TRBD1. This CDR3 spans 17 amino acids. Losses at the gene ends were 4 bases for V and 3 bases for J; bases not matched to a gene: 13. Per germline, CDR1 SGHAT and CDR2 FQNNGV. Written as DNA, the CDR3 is TGTGCCAGCAGCTCCTACTCGCCGGGACAGGGTCTCTACGAGCAGTACTTC. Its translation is CASSSYSPGQGLYEQYF.